Below are 2 T cell receptor beta chains sequenced from a single sample in a study of vaccination and CD4 T cells after COVID-19. At the Johns Hopkins FTIC core, DNA taken from cultured CD4+ T cells was sequenced by way of the Oncomine TCR Beta short-read assay. Via MiXCR, TCRdb re-called the PCR reads, giving one row per CDR3 protein. The repertoire holds roughly 8,400 distinct CDR3 sequences, with roughly 71% as singletons. Treatment noted: roughly 10-day PBMC culture with coronavirus spike peptide pools or control peptides (ViraFEST assay). The antigens of these receptors remain unknown. Input material: CD4+ T cells from blood, cultured in vitro. These receptors originate from a human donor who had recovered from COVID-19.

This clonotype came up a few times. The chain combines TRBV20-1 with TRBJ2-3; 10 bases map to TRBD2. This CDR3 spans 17 amino acids. V shed 0 bases and J 0 bases; nucleotides not matched to a gene: 6. CDR1 and CDR2 from the germline V gene are DFQATT and SNEGSKA (reference sequence). CDR3 region: CSARDPAGGPSTDTQYF. CDR3 DNA: TGCAGTGCTAGAGACCCAGCGGGGGGGCCAAGCACAGATACGCAGTATTTT.

The chain uses TRBV7-2 and TRBJ1-1, with 10 bases that match TRBD1. Germline V lookup: CDR1 SGHTA, CDR2 FQGNSA. Trimming took 8 bases from V and 1 from J; bases not matched to a gene: 4. This CDR3 region has 14 residues. CDR3 loop: CASLRDRGNTEAFF. DNA of the CDR3: TGTGCCAGCCTCCGGGACAGGGGGAACACTGAAGCTTTCTTT.